The rows below give T cell receptor beta chains drawn from one sample of a study of T cells in Graves' hyperthyroidism and ophthalmopathy. From the multiplex PCR reads, TCRdb called clonotypes with MiXCR, one entry per CDR3 protein. Of some 490,000 distinct CDR3 sequences listed, 20% to 25% are singletons. Sequenced material: blood. These receptors all stem from a woman in her 70s with Graves' ophthalmopathy. CDR3s include the opening cysteine and the closing phenylalanine or tryptophan. The order of the fields is V gene, clone size, J gene, D gene, CDR3 protein, CDR3 DNA. A D gene is named only where the DNA matches it firmly. A clone size is listed for some rows: how often the clone was seen (once, few, many), or a class if it is expanded.

v_call: TRBV20-1; clone_size: few; j_call: TRBJ2-1; d_call: -; cdr3_aa: CSAPARRLYNEQFF; cdr3_nt: TGCAGTGCCCCCGCGCGGAGATTGTACAATGAGCAGTTCTTC
v_call: TRBV7-9; clone_size: -; j_call: TRBJ1-5; d_call: TRBD1; cdr3_aa: CASSLGTGVIGNQPQHF; cdr3_nt: TGTGCCAGCAGCTTAGGTACAGGGGTAATAGGCAATCAGCCCCAGCATTTT
v_call: TRBV12-3/TRBV12-4; clone_size: many; j_call: TRBJ2-7; d_call: -; cdr3_aa: CASSLMKGVEQYF; cdr3_nt: TGTGCCAGCAGTCTGATGAAGGGAGTTGAGCAGTACTTC
v_call: TRBV6-1; clone_size: many; j_call: TRBJ2-3; d_call: -; cdr3_aa: CASSYPDNTDTQYF; cdr3_nt: TGTGCCAGCAGTTACCCTGACAACACAGATACGCAGTATTTT
v_call: TRBV7-2; clone_size: many; j_call: TRBJ1-2; d_call: -; cdr3_aa: CASSLAWGEGYTF; cdr3_nt: TGTGCCAGCAGCTTAGCTTGGGGGGAAGGCTACACCTTC
v_call: TRBV6-5; clone_size: few; j_call: TRBJ2-7; d_call: -; cdr3_aa: CATGGESYEQYF; cdr3_nt: TGTGCCACCGGAGGGGAATCCTACGAGCAGTACTTC
v_call: TRBV30; clone_size: -; j_call: TRBJ2-7; d_call: -; cdr3_aa: CDWSSYYEQYF; cdr3_nt: TGTGACTGGAGTTCCTATTACGAGCAGTACTTC
v_call: TRBV25-1; clone_size: -; j_call: TRBJ2-1; d_call: -; cdr3_aa: CASSTAPHNNEQFF; cdr3_nt: TGTGCCAGCAGTACAGCGCCCCATAACAATGAGCAGTTCTTC
v_call: TRBV19; clone_size: few; j_call: TRBJ1-5; d_call: TRBD1; cdr3_aa: CASSIQGAWGQPQHF; cdr3_nt: TGTGCCAGTAGTATTCAGGGGGCATGGGGTCAGCCCCAGCATTTT
v_call: TRBV7-2; clone_size: many; j_call: TRBJ2-5; d_call: TRBD2; cdr3_aa: CASSLEFFGGRETQYF; cdr3_nt: TGTGCCAGCAGCTTAGAGTTTTTTGGCGGGAGAGAGACCCAGTACTTC
v_call: TRBV7-3; clone_size: many; j_call: TRBJ2-1; d_call: -; cdr3_aa: CASSQGGERYNEQFF; cdr3_nt: TGTGCCAGCAGCCAGGGGGGAGAGCGGTACAATGAGCAGTTCTTC
v_call: TRBV28; clone_size: few; j_call: TRBJ1-1; d_call: TRBD1; cdr3_aa: CASSLLRGRNTEAFF; cdr3_nt: TGTGCCAGCAGTTTATTAAGGGGGCGGAACACTGAAGCTTTCTTT
v_call: TRBV6-2/TRBV6-3; clone_size: many; j_call: TRBJ2-7; d_call: TRBD2; cdr3_aa: CASRRGTRPEQYF; cdr3_nt: TGTGCCAGCAGGCGTGGGACTAGGCCCGAGCAGTACTTC
v_call: TRBV11-1; clone_size: few; j_call: TRBJ2-7; d_call: -; cdr3_aa: CASSLNRVWEQYF; cdr3_nt: TGTGCCAGCAGCTTAAACAGGGTATGGGAGCAGTACTTC
v_call: TRBV12-3/TRBV12-4; clone_size: -; j_call: TRBJ2-7; d_call: TRBD1; cdr3_aa: CASRPGTGVGAYEQYF; cdr3_nt: TGTGCCAGCAGACCCGGGACAGGGGTAGGTGCCTACGAGCAGTACTTC
v_call: TRBV3-1; clone_size: once; j_call: TRBJ2-1; d_call: -; cdr3_aa: CASSQVGVGGVGEQFF; cdr3_nt: TGTGCCAGCAGCCAAGTCGGAGTAGGGGGAGTTGGCGAGCAGTTCTTC
v_call: TRBV27; clone_size: -; j_call: TRBJ2-7; d_call: TRBD1; cdr3_aa: CASRIGTGVSYEQYF; cdr3_nt: TGTGCCAGCAGGATAGGGACAGGGGTTTCTTACGAGCAGTACTTC
v_call: TRBV7-9; clone_size: -; j_call: TRBJ2-1; d_call: -; cdr3_aa: CASSLRRDPYNEQFF; cdr3_nt: TGTGCCAGCAGCTTACGGCGGGACCCCTACAATGAGCAGTTCTTC
v_call: TRBV2; clone_size: few; j_call: TRBJ2-3; d_call: -; cdr3_aa: CASSILADTQYF; cdr3_nt: TGTGCCAGCAGTATACTAGCAGATACGCAGTATTTT
v_call: TRBV12-3/TRBV12-4; clone_size: -; j_call: TRBJ1-1; d_call: TRBD1; cdr3_aa: CASSLALIGQERAFF; cdr3_nt: TGTGCCAGCAGTTTAGCGCTAATTGGACAGGAACGGGCTTTCTTT
v_call: TRBV2; clone_size: many; j_call: TRBJ2-7; d_call: TRBD2; cdr3_aa: CASSEDGRGEQYF; cdr3_nt: TGTGCCAGCAGTGAAGACGGGAGGGGGGAGCAGTACTTC
v_call: TRBV7-2; clone_size: -; j_call: TRBJ2-4; d_call: -; cdr3_aa: CASSTWDSKGIQYF; cdr3_nt: TGTGCCAGCAGCACTTGGGACTCGAAGGGGATTCAGTACTTC
v_call: TRBV20-1; clone_size: -; j_call: TRBJ1-5; d_call: -; cdr3_aa: CSAPLGGFNQPQHF; cdr3_nt: TGCAGTGCTCCACTTGGCGGATTCAATCAGCCCCAGCATTTT
v_call: TRBV24-1; clone_size: -; j_call: TRBJ1-3; d_call: -; cdr3_aa: CATRNTGKISGNTIYF; cdr3_nt: TGTGCCACCAGGAACACAGGGAAAATCTCTGGAAACACCATATATTTT
v_call: TRBV28; clone_size: -; j_call: TRBJ2-3; d_call: TRBD1; cdr3_aa: CASRGQGTDTQYF; cdr3_nt: TGTGCCAGCAGGGGACAGGGGACAGATACGCAGTATTTT
v_call: TRBV4-2; clone_size: -; j_call: TRBJ1-5; d_call: TRBD1; cdr3_aa: CASSQDWKGARQPQHF; cdr3_nt: TGTGCCAGCAGCCAAGACTGGAAGGGGGCCCGGCAGCCCCAGCATTTT
v_call: TRBV5-1; clone_size: few; j_call: TRBJ1-2; d_call: -; cdr3_aa: CASSTLQGNYGYTF; cdr3_nt: TGCGCCAGCAGCACTCTACAGGGAAACTATGGCTACACCTTC
v_call: TRBV27; clone_size: -; j_call: TRBJ2-3; d_call: -; cdr3_aa: CASSSQFSTDTQYF; cdr3_nt: TGTGCCAGCAGTTCTCAGTTTAGCACAGATACGCAGTATTTT
v_call: TRBV4-3; clone_size: -; j_call: TRBJ2-7; d_call: -; cdr3_aa: CASSQDQGGYEQYF; cdr3_nt: TGCGCCAGCAGCCAGGACCAGGGTGGTTACGAGCAGTACTTC
v_call: TRBV2; clone_size: -; j_call: TRBJ1-1; d_call: TRBD1; cdr3_aa: CASTLTGEAFF; cdr3_nt: TGTGCCAGCACTCTGACAGGGGAAGCTTTCTTT
v_call: TRBV3-1; clone_size: few; j_call: TRBJ2-7; d_call: TRBD1; cdr3_aa: CASSSGQGSREQYF; cdr3_nt: TGTGCCAGCAGCTCGGGACAGGGTAGCCGTGAGCAGTACTTC
v_call: TRBV13; clone_size: -; j_call: TRBJ2-2; d_call: -; cdr3_aa: CASSSGLGGEPFF; cdr3_nt: TGTGCCAGCAGCTCGGGCCTGGGTGGGGAGCCGTTTTTT
v_call: TRBV11-1; clone_size: few; j_call: TRBJ2-7; d_call: -; cdr3_aa: CASSLAPMGYEQYF; cdr3_nt: TGTGCCAGCAGCTTAGCCCCGATGGGCTACGAGCAGTACTTC
v_call: TRBV20-1; clone_size: -; j_call: TRBJ2-2; d_call: TRBD1; cdr3_aa: CSARTPGQFGTGELFF; cdr3_nt: TGCAGTGCTAGAACACCGGGACAGTTCGGCACCGGGGAGCTGTTTTTT
v_call: TRBV7-9; clone_size: many; j_call: TRBJ2-1; d_call: TRBD2; cdr3_aa: CASSSRTSEGDEQFF; cdr3_nt: TGTGCCAGCAGCTCCCGGACTAGCGAGGGGGATGAGCAGTTCTTC
v_call: TRBV28; clone_size: -; j_call: TRBJ1-2; d_call: -; cdr3_aa: CASSQYTNRAYGYTF; cdr3_nt: TGTGCCAGCAGCCAATACACGAACAGGGCCTATGGCTACACCTTC
v_call: TRBV7-2; clone_size: many; j_call: TRBJ2-1; d_call: -; cdr3_aa: CASSSGPHNEQFF; cdr3_nt: TGTGCCAGCAGCTCGGGACCGCACAATGAGCAGTTCTTC
v_call: TRBV6-1; clone_size: few; j_call: TRBJ2-1; d_call: -; cdr3_aa: CASRDSANNEQFF; cdr3_nt: TGTGCCAGCAGGGACAGCGCGAACAATGAGCAGTTCTTC
v_call: TRBV3-1; clone_size: -; j_call: TRBJ1-1; d_call: -; cdr3_aa: CASSQASSRDTEAFF; cdr3_nt: TGTGCCAGCAGCCAAGCCTCTAGCAGGGATACTGAAGCTTTCTTT
v_call: TRBV19; clone_size: few; j_call: TRBJ2-4; d_call: TRBD1; cdr3_aa: CASTPGWGQGKMGENIQYF; cdr3_nt: TGTGCCAGTACCCCCGGGTGGGGACAGGGAAAAATGGGCGAAAACATTCAGTACTTC
v_call: TRBV6-5; clone_size: few; j_call: TRBJ1-1; d_call: -; cdr3_aa: CASSYTTGNTEAFF; cdr3_nt: TGTGCCAGCAGTTACACGACAGGGAACACTGAAGCTTTCTTT
v_call: TRBV6-1; clone_size: many; j_call: TRBJ2-7; d_call: TRBD1; cdr3_aa: CASSAGGYEQYF; cdr3_nt: TGTGCCAGCAGTGCAGGGGGCTACGAGCAGTACTTC
v_call: TRBV20-1; clone_size: -; j_call: TRBJ2-7; d_call: -; cdr3_aa: CSPHSRRNEQYF; cdr3_nt: TGCAGTCCTCATTCGCGGAGGAACGAGCAGTACTTC
v_call: TRBV27; clone_size: -; j_call: TRBJ2-3; d_call: -; cdr3_aa: CASSLSTGSRTDTQYF; cdr3_nt: TGTGCCAGCAGTTTATCGACGGGTTCCCGCACAGATACGCAGTATTTT
v_call: TRBV5-1; clone_size: -; j_call: TRBJ2-5; d_call: -; cdr3_aa: CASSLGPKYF; cdr3_nt: TGCGCCAGCAGCTTGGGCCCGAAGTACTTC
v_call: TRBV20-1; clone_size: -; j_call: TRBJ1-4; d_call: -; cdr3_aa: CSAAPEGGGGKLFF; cdr3_nt: TGCAGTGCCGCCCCCGAAGGGGGAGGTGGAAAACTGTTTTTT
v_call: TRBV10-1; clone_size: -; j_call: TRBJ2-1; d_call: TRBD2; cdr3_aa: CASSEGLAGLNEQFF; cdr3_nt: TGCGCCAGCAGTGAGGGACTAGCGGGTCTCAATGAGCAGTTCTTC
v_call: TRBV6-1; clone_size: once; j_call: TRBJ2-7; d_call: -; cdr3_aa: CASSEGPGVNEQYF; cdr3_nt: TGTGCCAGCAGTGAAGGTCCAGGGGTTAACGAGCAGTACTTC
v_call: TRBV7-9; clone_size: few; j_call: TRBJ2-3; d_call: -; cdr3_aa: CASSPPGGQDTQYF; cdr3_nt: TGTGCCAGTAGTCCCCCGGGCGGTCAAGATACGCAGTATTTT
v_call: TRBV7-9; clone_size: -; j_call: TRBJ2-5; d_call: -; cdr3_aa: CASSQGPKETQYF; cdr3_nt: TGTGCCAGCAGCCAGGGACCTAAAGAGACCCAGTACTTC
v_call: TRBV5-1; clone_size: many; j_call: TRBJ2-7; d_call: -; cdr3_aa: CASSLNYEQYF; cdr3_nt: TGTGCCAGCAGCTTAAACTACGAGCAGTACTTC
v_call: TRBV24-1; clone_size: few; j_call: TRBJ2-7; d_call: TRBD2; cdr3_aa: CATSGTSGTYEQYF; cdr3_nt: TGTGCCACCAGCGGGACTAGCGGTACCTACGAGCAGTACTTC
v_call: TRBV6-1; clone_size: many; j_call: TRBJ1-2; d_call: -; cdr3_aa: CASSPQTGTRGYGYTF; cdr3_nt: TGTGCCAGCAGTCCTCAGACTGGTACGAGGGGCTATGGCTACACCTTC